This T cell receptor (beta chain) is from a study of cytomegalovirus exposure and HLA in healthy donors. A multiplex PCR was run with 60 Vbeta primers and 13 Jbeta primers. Assay: immunoSEQ multiplex PCR; the TCRdb copy retains only in-frame clones and omits some. In the table there are over 120,000 clones, 75% to 90% of which are singletons. About this clone itself: As yet, its antigen is unknown.

It was healthy bone marrow donors who served as donors. CDR1 is LGHNA, CDR2 YSLEER, per germline. This CDR3 is 14 amino acids long. Study findings and constraints: The authors later linked a missense DCLRE1C variant to TCR beta V- and J-gene trimming.

The gene calls are TRBV4-3 and TRBJ2-5; D is undetermined. Judging by the DNA end, TRBJ2-7 fits better; the J call may be wrong. Material for sequencing was PBMCs. This receptor was obtained from a woman aged 25 to 45 in good health and CMV-seronegative. The DNA for the CDR3 is TGCGCCAGCAGCCAAGGTGTGTTAATCTACGAGCAGTACTTC. This gives the protein CASSQGVLIYEQYF.